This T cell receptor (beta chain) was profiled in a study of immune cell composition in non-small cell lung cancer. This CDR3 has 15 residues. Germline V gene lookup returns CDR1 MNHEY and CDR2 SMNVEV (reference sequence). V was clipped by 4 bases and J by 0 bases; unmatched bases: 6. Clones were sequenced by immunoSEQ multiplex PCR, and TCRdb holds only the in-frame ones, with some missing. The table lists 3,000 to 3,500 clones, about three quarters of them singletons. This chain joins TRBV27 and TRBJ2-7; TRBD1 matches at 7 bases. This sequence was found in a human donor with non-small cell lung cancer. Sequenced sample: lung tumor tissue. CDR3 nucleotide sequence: TGTGCCAGCAGTTCCCGGGACAGCAGCTCCTACGAGCAGTACTTC. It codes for CASSSRDSSSYEQYF.